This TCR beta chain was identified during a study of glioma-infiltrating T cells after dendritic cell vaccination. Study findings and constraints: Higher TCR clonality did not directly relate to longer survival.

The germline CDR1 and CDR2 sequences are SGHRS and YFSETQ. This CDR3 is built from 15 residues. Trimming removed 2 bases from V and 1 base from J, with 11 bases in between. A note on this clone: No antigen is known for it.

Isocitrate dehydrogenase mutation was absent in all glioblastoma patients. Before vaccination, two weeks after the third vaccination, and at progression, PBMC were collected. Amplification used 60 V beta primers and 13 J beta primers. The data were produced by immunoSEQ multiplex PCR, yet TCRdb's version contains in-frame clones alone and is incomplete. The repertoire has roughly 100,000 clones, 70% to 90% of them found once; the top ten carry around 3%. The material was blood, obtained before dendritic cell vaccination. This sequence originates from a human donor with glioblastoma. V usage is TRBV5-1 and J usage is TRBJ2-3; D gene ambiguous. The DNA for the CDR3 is TGCGCCAGCAGCTTCCTCGGGTGGGGCACAGATACGCAGTATTTT. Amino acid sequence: CASSFLGWGTDTQYF.